This TCR beta chain was documented in a study of vaccination effects on CD4 cells after COVID-19. Study-wide background: Subjects were given two BNT162b2 or mRNA-1273 vaccine doses. Study-level results: Convalescent patients numbered few in the study; early post-infection timepoints were missing entirely.

Pools of viral peptides were used by the ViraFEST assay to expand antigen-specific CD4+ T cells ahead of sequencing. After roughly 11 days in culture, the CD4+ T cells were isolated. Recipients of the vaccine had no prior SARS-CoV-2 infection and negative nucleocapsid antibodies. They grew over 1.5 million PBMC in each well, adding 8.5 to 10 IU/ml IL-2 and 8.5 to 10 ug/ml peptides. With respect to this clone: Its antigen is unknown.

Data came from immunoSEQ multiplex PCR; TCRdb stores just in-frame clones and leaves some out. The sample has just under 65,000 clones; less than 80% are singletons. The starting material was CD4+ T cells from PBMCs cultured with HCoV-OC43 spike peptides, obtained before COVID-19 vaccination. Subset defined: HCoV-OC43 spike overlapping peptide pool stimulation. The receptor's source is a human donor who received a COVID-19 vaccine.

The CDR3 sequence is CASNRQGMETQYF. The CDR3 DNA follows: TGCGCCAGCAACCGACAGGGTATGGAGACCCAGTACTTC. The genes are TRBV5-1 and TRBJ2-5; 7 bases are a match to TRBD1. Germline values: CDR1 SGHRS, CDR2 YFSETQ. The CDR3 spans 13 residues. V lost 6 bases and J lost 5; bases outside the gene matches: 7.